This passage covers 9 T cell receptor beta chains from one sample sequenced in a study of blood T cell repertoires in COVID-19. The assay was immunoSEQ multiplex PCR, and TCRdb's table has in-frame clones only and misses some. The sample lists 350,000 to 450,000 clones, approximately 88% occurring once. Material: peripheral blood. These receptors were taken from a man between 35 and 55 years old with acute or convalescent COVID-19.

J is TRBJ1-1 and V is TRBV10-3; weak D call: TRBD1 (6 bases). The germline V gene encodes CDR1 ENHRY and CDR2 SYGVKD. With 5 bases removed from V and 7 bases from J, the gap between germline ends came to 11 bases. This CDR3 region has 12 residues. DNA for the CDR3: TGTGCCATCAGTCAGGGGACAAATGAAGCTTTCTTT. Translated, it gives CAISQGTNEAFF.

The chain recombines TRBV28 with TRBJ1-6; 9 positions agree with TRBD1. CDR1 and CDR2 from the germline V gene are MDHEN and SYDVKM. The CDR3 loop spans 14 amino acids. Trimming removed 10 bases from V and 7 bases from J; junction bases left unmatched: 8. DNA for the CDR3: TGTGCCATCCCGGGACAGGGTTTCAATTCACCCCTCCACTTT. Protein: CAIPGQGFNSPLHF.

The chain couples TRBV7-9 to TRBJ1-6; TRBD1 agrees at 9 bases. CDR1 and CDR2 (germline): SEHNR, FQNEAQ (reference sequence). The CDR3 has 16 residues. Trimming at V came to 5 bases and at J to 6 bases, leaving 8 bases not matched to a gene. CDR3: CASSTNPGQGNSPLHF. CDR3 DNA sequence: TGTGCCAGCAGCACCAATCCGGGACAGGGTAATTCACCCCTCCACTTT.

The chain links TRBV5-4 to TRBJ1-2, with 7 bases lining up with TRBD1. V shed 4 bases, J shed 1 base, and the junction held 10 bases outside the gene matches. The CDR3 consists of 16 residues. CDR1 and CDR2 (germline): SGHNT, YYREEE (reference sequence). The chain's CDR3 is CASSRIRDSLNYGYTF. The CDR3 DNA sequence: TGTGCCAGCAGCAGAATACGGGACAGCCTTAACTATGGCTACACCTTC. Based on the CDR3 plus reference TRBV5-4 and TRBJ1-2, the full variable domain is ETGVTQSPTHLIKTRGQQVTLRCSSQSGHNTVSWYQQALGQGPQFIFQYYREEENGRGNFPPRFSGLQFPNYSSELNVNALELDDSALYLCASSRIRDSLNYGYTFGSGTRLTVV.

This chain links TRBV7-9 with TRBJ1-1; D perhaps matches TRBD1 (5 bases). V was clipped by 0 bases and J by 2 bases, with 10 bases between them. The germline V gene encodes CDR1 SEHNR and CDR2 FQNEAQ (reference sequence). The CDR3 has 15 amino acids. CDR3 in DNA: TGTGCCAGCAGCTTAGCGTTAGGACACAACACTGAAGCTTTCTTT. It translates to CASSLALGHNTEAFF.

The rearrangement joins TRBV2 to TRBJ1-1; D possibly corresponds to TRBD1 (6 bases). V was cut by 5 bases and J by 4 bases, with 11 bases left in between. CDR1 and CDR2 from the germline V gene are SNHLY and FYNNEI. The CDR3 extends over 13 amino acids. The CDR3 nucleotides are TGTGCCAGCAGTCAGGACAGTACCACTGAAGCTTTCTTT. Translation gives CASSQDSTTEAFF.

The rearrangement links TRBV21-1 to TRBJ2-3; the table's D call TRBD2 went unverified against the DNA. TRBV21-1 is assigned pseudogene status. This CDR3 region has 21 residues. The CDR3 loop reads CASSNPAYCERTSGSTDTQYF. Written as DNA, the CDR3 is TGTGCCAGCAGCAATCCTGCGTATTGCGAAAGGACTAGCGGAAGCACAGATACGCAGTATTTT.

The J gene is TRBJ1-5, the V gene TRBV30, with D tentatively TRBD1 (6 bases). The CDR3 totals 14 residues. Trimming removed 3 bases from V and 2 bases from J, with 11 bases in between. Germline loops: CDR1 GTSNPN, CDR2 SVGIG (reference sequence). CDR3 amino acids: CAWSTGNGNQPQHF. CDR3 sequence (DNA): TGTGCCTGGAGCACAGGGAATGGCAATCAGCCCCAGCATTTT.

The V and J genes are TRBV2 and TRBJ2-3, with D uncertain. Per germline, CDR1 SNHLY and CDR2 FYNNEI. The CDR3 consists of 12 residues. With 3 bases removed from V and 8 bases from J, the gap between germline ends came to 9 bases. The CDR3 protein is CASSEDSSTQYF. The CDR3 coding sequence is TGTGCCAGCAGTGAGGATAGCAGTACGCAGTATTTT.